This is a list of T cell receptor beta chains from one sample in a study of Graves' ophthalmopathy and Graves' hyperthyroidism. TCRdb re-called the multiplex PCR reads through MiXCR, storing one row per CDR3 protein. The profile covers 220,000 or so distinct CDR3 sequences, with approximately 21% appearing a single time and around 40% taken by the ten largest. Sequenced input: peripheral blood. These receptor sequences come from a woman aged 45-65 years with Graves' ophthalmopathy. The conserved cysteine and the conserved F or W are not part of the CDR3 here. The order of the fields is V gene, D gene, CDR3 protein. D genes are given only for firm matches.

TRBV6-4 | TRBD1 | ASSDQGTDPPGYGYT
TRBV6-1 | - | ASSENGGRTEAF
TRBV7-2 | - | ASSLETVVGNSPLH
TRBV6-2/TRBV6-3 | TRBD2 | ASNYLAGGRGESYEQY
TRBV7-2 | TRBD2 | ASSRNLAGVGTQY
TRBV28 | TRBD1 | ASSEPGQGVLYEQY
TRBV7-2 | - | ASSLVRQVNTEAF
TRBV6-1 | TRBD2 | ASTLAGGPSAGELF
TRBV9 | - | ASSEGAGLAKNIQY
TRBV27 | TRBD1 | ASSLSGQLNQPQH
TRBV27 | - | ASSLSITGETQY
TRBV6-5 | - | ASGVSLRAGVYGYT
TRBV2 | - | ASTPGTYSNQPQH
TRBV27 | TRBD1 | ASRETGVARYEQY
TRBV27 | - | ASSFLNQGGGDTEAF
TRBV4-1 | - | ASSVKQDSNQPQH
TRBV3-1 | - | ASKTANYGYT
TRBV28 | - | ASKTRPLEQY
TRBV11-2 | - | ASSSNRRGVGYGYT
TRBV14 | - | ASSQGGVETQY
TRBV30 | TRBD2 | AWSLPVGGMVAAGELF
TRBV5-1 | - | ASSFQQGNTEAF
TRBV11-2 | - | ASSLQGAAGARIETQY
TRBV20-1 | - | SAGGTGSASYEQY
TRBV20-1 | - | SAPAGHLQETQY
TRBV12-3/TRBV12-4 | TRBD2 | ASGTSGETQY
TRBV20-1 | TRBD2 | SASKAGGPAGNIQY
TRBV27 | TRBD1 | ASSPGQGGQPQH
TRBV20-1 | - | SATGDSQHNQPQH
TRBV12-3/TRBV12-4 | - | ASSLGGKGTEAF
TRBV10-1 | - | ASSEGGTAQY
TRBV7-9 | - | ASSLGTDEQY
TRBV7-9 | - | ASSPYGSGNTIY
TRBV11-2 | TRBD1 | ASSFGRGYEQY
TRBV20-1 | TRBD1 | SAYPQGSYQPQH
TRBV9 | TRBD2 | ASSVGLAGYKNEQY
TRBV7-6 | TRBD1 | ASSPSSGQGVSGANVLT
TRBV13 | - | ASSLDPPATEAF
TRBV7-2 | - | ASSSAGLLASSYEQY
TRBV18 | - | ASSPAQANTEAF
TRBV12-3/TRBV12-4 | - | ASRNSGRSYEQY
TRBV9 | - | ASSAYPGVKGYT
TRBV9 | - | ASSVGYSRLTYEQY
TRBV7-2 | - | ASSLAQQETQY
TRBV28 | - | ASRMGYTEAF
TRBV11-2 | - | ASSLDAGTTREAF
TRBV27 | - | ASSTRQTYEQY
TRBV7-3 | - | ASSHRDQETQY
TRBV2 | TRBD2 | ASRTSGKVETQY
TRBV6-1 | - | ASSTADGNQPQH
TRBV28 | TRBD2 | ASSLGGSGGETQY
TRBV20-1 | - | SASLGDQPQH
TRBV7-2 | - | ASSRRRDSTGELF
TRBV20-1 | TRBD2 | SARDPAGVGYEQY
TRBV12-3/TRBV12-4 | TRBD2 | TTRASGTPEQY
TRBV11-2 | TRBD1 | ASSPGQAGGLYYGYT
TRBV25-1 | - | ASSEFKEAGYEQY
TRBV30 | - | AWRLAGSTDTQY
TRBV13 | - | ASSSRQSGNTEAF